The TCR beta chain described here comes from a study of blood T cell repertoires in COVID-19. Study details: The United States, Italy and Spain provided the acute and convalescent COVID-19 samples. PBMCs, B-cell-depleted T cells, or T cells provided the cDNA or gDNA that made up the material.

Authors' methods: The assay estimated nucleated cells by amplifying reference gene primers. Sequencing used immunoSEQ multiplex PCR; TCRdb keeps in-frame clones, though not all of them. The V and J calls and the clone size are those of that table, but D and trimming were determined from the DNA. The table includes some 150,000 clones, 85% to 90% detected once. The CDR3 loop spans 14 amino acids. Trimming removed 2 bases from V and 5 bases from J, with 10 bases in between. CDR1 SGHTA and CDR2 FQGTGA come from the germline V gene. Sequencing was performed on peripheral blood. The sequence was obtained from a woman aged 50 to 60 with active or convalescent COVID-19. J is TRBJ2-1 and V is TRBV7-3; no clear D gene. This CDR3 reads CASSLYPLHNEQFF. The DNA for the CDR3 is TGTGCCAGCAGCTTATATCCTCTTCACAATGAGCAGTTCTTC. Full variable domain (rest looked up from reference TRBV7-3 and TRBJ2-1): GAGVSQTPSNKVTEKGKYVELRCDPISGHTALYWYRQSLGQGPEFLIYFQGTGAADDSGLPNDRFFAVRPEGSVSTLKIQRTERGDSAVYLCASSLYPLHNEQFFGPGTRLTVL.